Given below is one T cell receptor beta chain in context. Antigen specificity is unknown. The CDR3 loop spans 14 amino acids. V lost 0 bases and J 7 bases, leaving 10 bases between the germline ends. CDR1 is LGHDT, CDR2 YNNKEL, per germline (reference sequence). TCRdb used MiXCR to reprocess the RT-PCR reads, holding one entry per CDR3 protein. Found here are hundreds of thousands of distinct CDR3 sequences, roughly 8.2% of them singletons; the top ten hold approximately 13%. This record comes from a study of response to subunit inactivated influenza vaccine. Study-wide points: Authors suggested that a seasonal influenza vaccination recruits few new T cells each time.

The chain joins TRBV3-1 to TRBJ2-1; D gene ambiguous. The specimen comprised PBMCs from blood, sampled less than 30 months after vaccination. The clonotype originates from a man in his fifties or sixties who received an inactivated influenza vaccine. CDR3 residues: CASSQDPNVNEQFF. The CDR3 coding sequence is TGTGCCAGCAGCCAAGATCCAAATGTAAATGAGCAGTTCTTC.